The following is a TCR beta chain sequence with its context. The antigen is not known. The sample comes from a study of cytomegalovirus exposure and HLA in healthy donors. Profiling relied on immunoSEQ multiplex PCR, and the TCRdb table lists in-frame clones only, not all of them. The table includes 120,000 or so clones, 85% to 90% detected once. Study-wide points: Researchers catalogued 160 or so TCR beta chains as cytomegalovirus-associated.

The sample was PBMCs. The source of this sequence is a young woman in good health and CMV-seropositive.

This CDR3 reads CASRYRGLIGYTF. As DNA, the CDR3 is TGTGCCAGCAGATATAGGGGATTGATAGGCTACACCTTC. The V gene is TRBV2, the J gene TRBJ1-2; D is possibly TRBD1 (5 bases). Trimming cost V 6 bases and J 8 bases, with 16 bases left between them. The germline gives CDR1 SNHLY, CDR2 FYNNEI. The CDR3 consists of 13 residues.